The sequence of this TCR beta chain was determined in a study of T cell changes during pregnancy in multiple sclerosis (dated 2019 in TCRdb). Turning to the overall study: Changes in the T cell repertoire over the course of pregnancy were examined in this study in women with multiple sclerosis.

The receptor library was made with the immunoSEQ multiplex PCR assay. TCRdb re-hosts the immuneACCESS table, in-frame sequences only. Its copies lack some clones; in the studies checked, an unresolved V gene accounts for under half of them, and the cause for the rest is not known. The sample records about 50,000 clones, about 94% of which are singletons. The top ten hold roughly 0.4% of the sample. According to the germline V gene, CDR1 reads SGHTA and CDR2 reads FQGTGA. Deletion took 5 bases off V and 3 bases off J, with a span of 19 bases between the germline ends. Reading from cysteine to phenylalanine, the CDR3 counts 16 amino acids. The retained sequence is limited to the CDR3, 48 bases, with the frame set at the first base. About this clone: It has no known antigen specificity. The record has no base qualities; no much larger clone is one base away.

This TCR came from a female donor with multiple sclerosis, enrolled in a pregnancy study. The chain joins TRBV7-3 to TRBJ1-2; a tentative D match to TRBD1 spans 6 bases. Sequenced material: CD4+ T cells from peripheral blood mononuclear cells, taken after pregnancy. CDR3 protein: CASSAGSSGGDYGYTF. The nucleotides read TGTGCCAGCAGCGCCGGCTCAAGTGGGGGCGACTATGGCTACACCTTC.